What follows is one TCR beta chain and its context. This clone was recorded only once. Its recognized antigen is unknown. No per-base quality is available; no much larger clone lies one base away. This specimen belongs to a study of cytomegalovirus exposure and HLA in healthy donors (dated by TCRdb to the late 2010s). General notes on the study: In an earlier analysis of roughly 590 of the donors, roughly 300 Gb of sequence data and 100 million or so unique TCR beta sequences from roughly 190 million T cells were reported. An early release covering roughly 580 HLA-typed donors comprised roughly 300 gigabases of sequencing data and approximately 80 million unique TCR sequences. Of the 300 to 400 genotyped donors, approximately 82% fell in the genetic ancestry cluster associated with self-reported Caucasian donors. The aim of the study was to test whether cataloging public T cell receptors could identify signatures of past pathogen exposure. The study used immunosequencing to profile the T cell repertoires of several hundred subjects and linked those repertoires to cytomegalovirus serostatus. Along with the roughly 710-subject first cohort, a separate validation cohort of over a hundred different subjects was used. To predict cytomegalovirus infection status, the study combined high-throughput TCR immunosequencing, statistical association of individual TCRs with disease status, and machine learning. To study patterns of TCR occurrence, a later analysis re-analyzed previously published TCR beta repertoires from more than 550 donors and added high-resolution HLA genotyping. In the later analysis, no new phenotypic data were used to find candidate immune exposures; instead, reliance was placed on TCR beta sequences and their occurrence across donors. An earlier analysis of 500 to 750 of the donors applied high-throughput TCR beta sequencing to assess whether each TCR beta V gene segment acted as functional or pseudogenic. Alongside the repertoire data, information on donor age, sex, ethnicity and CMV serostatus was compiled. A later genetic analysis used genome-wide SNP genotypes for about 55% of the 666 donors, treating that subset as a discovery cohort. All discovery cohort repertoires had been generated on a single sequencing platform. Class I and class II HLA loci were covered by the typing at four-digit resolution. The number of typed donors differed by locus: about 629-640 for A, B, C, DRB1 and DQB1; 500 to 550 for DQA1; some 590 for DPA1; and roughly 490 for DPB1. Because of strong linkage in the cohort, a few DR-DQ haplotypes were treated as single units for association and clustering. Across about 370 genotyped donors of the cohort, an average of about 200,000 unique TCR beta nucleotide sequences per donor were sequenced, and approximately 17% of those sequences were non-productive. Study-wide conclusions, independent of this receptor: V-gene and J-gene trimming of TCR beta chains was associated with a missense DCLRE1C variant in a later genetic analysis, and the association was replicated in an independent cohort. In the study, approximately 160 TCR beta chains were listed as associated with cytomegalovirus. The only immune exposure information available for the cohort was CMV serostatus. Correlated functional status among segregating V segments might be attributable to linkage disequilibrium, but an unknown experimental factor could not be ruled out. Several of the top co-occurrence clusters appeared to be linked to parvovirus B19, influenza, CMV and Epstein-Barr virus, according to a later analysis. Compared with the 666-donor mean, donors in an Asian-associated ancestry cluster had fewer N-insertions in productive TCRs, according to a later genetic analysis. A later analysis found that HLA-associated TCR beta chains were more clonally expanded and had lower generation probabilities than equally common non-associated chains. Most TCR sequences were observed very rarely across donors, whereas some public TCRs were present in many individuals. The classifier was reported to diagnose cytomegalovirus status with high specificity and sensitivity in both the original cohort and the validation cohort. It was suggested by the authors that the approach could potentially be generalized to other disease states and immunological phenotypes. In this cohort, only TCR beta chains were sequenced, and detectable features were limited by the absence of alpha or paired-chain data. A cluster of highly shared sequence variants was judged likely to represent a technical artifact of the sequencing pipeline. A later analysis found that TCR association rates varied across HLA loci, with DRB1 alleles showing the most associated TCRs and HLA-C alleles the fewest. Most CMV-associated TCR beta chains appeared to be HLA-restricted in a later analysis, and the HLA associations seemed to be driven largely by CMV exposure. A few of the identified cytomegalovirus-associated TCR beta chains were confirmed in vitro to be specific for cytomegalovirus antigens. Some IMGT-functional V segments, including TRBV6-2 and TRBV6-3, could not be distinguished by the 87-base-pair reads and were therefore excluded. The presence/absence analyses assumed that sequencing depth was roughly uniform across donors, and that assumption may not be true. Because some donors lacked HLA typing at each locus, the association tests relied only on the typed subset. In an earlier analysis of roughly 560 of the donors, most TCR beta V segments were observed in productive rearrangements about 87% or about 30% of the time, broadly matching IMGT annotations. In a later analysis, more than 15,000 TCR beta sequences were associated with specific HLA alleles at a false discovery rate of 0.05. When HLA alleles, especially DR and DQ, strongly co-occurred, TCR associations were difficult to assign to individual alleles. Because counts were too low, seventeen rarely observed V segments, including chromosome 9 orphons, were excluded from the earlier analysis of under 650 of the donors. A further reported finding was that TCR beta sequences accurately predicted the HLA-A and HLA-B alleles for most subjects in the first cohort.

Library construction relied on the immunoSEQ multiplex PCR assay. For the multiplex PCR, a mixture combining 60 forward primers for TCR Vbeta segments and 13 reverse primers for TCR Jbeta segments was used. A multiplex PCR assay on genomic DNA amplified the CDR3 region of rearranged TCR beta genes. The Illumina HiSeq System was used to sequence the amplified TCR beta libraries as 87-base-pair reads. Concerning the study's data processing: In a later analysis, some 80 million unique TCR beta chains were counted across the 666 repertoires, and around 10 million of these chains were shared by at least two donors. Raw reads were error-corrected and collapsed into unique sequences with a nearest-neighbor algorithm that merged closely related sequences to remove PCR and sequencing errors. To assign V, D and J gene segments, CDR3 sequences were aligned to IMGT reference sequences. Each retained sequence needed at least a six-nucleotide match to both a V gene segment and a J gene segment. A rearrangement was called productive if the CDR3 had no stop codons and remained in frame with V and J, and every other rearrangement was called non-productive. CDR3 was defined by IMGT convention, running from the second conserved V-encoded cysteine to the conserved J-encoded phenylalanine. The earlier analysis of about 560 of the donors excluded any sequence lacking an unambiguous match to a single V gene segment. In an earlier analysis of 587 of the donors, a V segment was called functional when productive rearrangements were above 56.7%, and segregating when the standard deviation between donors exceeded 5%. A statistical classification framework was built for diagnosing cytomegalovirus status from the catalog of TCR beta chain sequences. In a later analysis, TCR nucleotide sequences were compared against IMGT/GENE-DB human TR gene sequences so that V and J genes could be assigned. In a later analysis, CDR3 sequences and most-parsimonious VDJ recombination scenarios were assigned using the TCRdist pipeline. In a later analysis, every TCR beta chain was defined by the combination of its CDR3 amino acid sequence and its V-gene family, and reads without a unique V-gene family were dropped. In a later analysis, around 650 highly shared, low-generation-probability nucleotide sequences were removed to address suspected cross-contamination and a sequencing artifact. For each public chain, a later analysis derived a clonal expansion index from normalized ranks of inferred template counts within each repertoire. In a later analysis, generation probabilities were computed with a VDJ recombination model fitted to out-of-frame rearrangements, and the resulting probabilities were checked against IGoR. Hypergeometric tests were used in a later analysis to score TCR-TCR, TCR-HLA and TCR-CMV co-occurrence, with a repertoire-size bias correction applied to the TCR pairs. A later analysis estimated false discovery rates by permuting HLA or CMV assignments 20 times. In a later analysis, co-occurring TCRs were grouped with DBSCAN, and TCRdist sequence similarity was added when clustering was performed within HLA-allele-positive subsets. Repertoires with fewer than 30,000 or more than 120,000 public chains were left out of co-occurrence clustering, as were about five repertoires with anomalous nucleotide sharing. Imported from immuneACCESS, the table was reduced by TCRdb to in-frame sequences with V and J called. These copies leave out some clones; in studies compared against another copy, an unresolved V gene accounts for under half, and the cause of the remainder is not known. From that table come the V and J calls and clone size; the DNA was used to work out D and trimming. The sample table records approximately 300,000 clones; approximately 84% of these occur just once. The ten top clones hold approximately 2% of the sample.

The cohort was made up of several hundred healthy bone marrow donors. All cohort members were sampled while nominally healthy, although unrecorded immune exposures were likely present. The donor tested CMV seropositive, placing the donor among the 250 to 300 seropositive members of the cohort. Each donor provided a peripheral blood sample, and peripheral blood mononuclear cells were used for TCR beta sequencing. Genomic DNA extraction from the blood cell samples was performed with the Qiagen DNeasy Blood Extraction Kit. The CDR3 contains 15 residues, cysteine and phenylalanine counted. Here the CDR3 DNA is all that survives: 45 bases in frame from base 1. CDR1 SEHNR and CDR2 FQNEAQ were looked up in the germline V gene (reference sequence). At the junction V is shortened by 4 bases and J by 6 bases, with 15 bases in between.

This receptor was taken from a woman between 35 and 50 years old in good health and CMV-seropositive. This chain is built from TRBV7-9 and TRBJ2-2, with the identity of the D gene unclear. The specimen was PBMCs. The sequenced DNA is TGTGCCAGCAGCTACATATCCTACAGCCCCGGGGAGCTGTTTTTT. It encodes CASSYISYSPGELFF.